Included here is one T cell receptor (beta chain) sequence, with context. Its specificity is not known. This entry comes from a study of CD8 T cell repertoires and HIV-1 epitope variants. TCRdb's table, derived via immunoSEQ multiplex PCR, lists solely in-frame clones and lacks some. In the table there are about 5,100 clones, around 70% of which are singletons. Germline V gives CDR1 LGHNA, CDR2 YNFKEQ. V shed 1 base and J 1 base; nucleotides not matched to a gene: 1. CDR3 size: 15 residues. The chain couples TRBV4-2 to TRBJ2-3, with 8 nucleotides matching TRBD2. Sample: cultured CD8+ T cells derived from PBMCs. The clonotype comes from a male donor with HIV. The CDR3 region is CASSQVGGGTDTQYF. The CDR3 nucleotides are TGTGCCAGCAGCCAAGTCGGGGGGGGCACAGATACGCAGTATTTT.